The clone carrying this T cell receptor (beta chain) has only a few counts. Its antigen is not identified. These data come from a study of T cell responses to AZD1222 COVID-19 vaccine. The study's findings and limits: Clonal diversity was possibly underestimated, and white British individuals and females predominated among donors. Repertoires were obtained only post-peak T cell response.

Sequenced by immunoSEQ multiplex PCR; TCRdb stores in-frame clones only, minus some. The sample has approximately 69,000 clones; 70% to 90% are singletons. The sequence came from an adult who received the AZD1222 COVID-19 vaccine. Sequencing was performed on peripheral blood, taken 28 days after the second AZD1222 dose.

The CDR3 sequence is CASSQGQSPQPQHF. The CDR3 DNA follows: TGTGCCAGCTCCCAGGGACAGTCTCCTCAGCCCCAGCATTTT. The V gene is TRBV18, the J gene TRBJ1-5; 7 bases match TRBD1. The CDR3 runs 14 residues. Germline V gene sequence: CDR1 KGHSH, CDR2 LQKENI. V was clipped by 6 bases and J by 6 bases; unmatched bases: 8. The full variable domain, with the rest looked up from reference TRBV18 and TRBJ1-5, is NAGVMQNPRHLVRRRGQEARLRCSPMKGHSHVYWYRQLPEEGLKFMVYLQKENIIDESGMPKERFSAEFPKEGPSILRIQQVVRGDSAAYFCASSQGQSPQPQHFGDGTRLSIL.